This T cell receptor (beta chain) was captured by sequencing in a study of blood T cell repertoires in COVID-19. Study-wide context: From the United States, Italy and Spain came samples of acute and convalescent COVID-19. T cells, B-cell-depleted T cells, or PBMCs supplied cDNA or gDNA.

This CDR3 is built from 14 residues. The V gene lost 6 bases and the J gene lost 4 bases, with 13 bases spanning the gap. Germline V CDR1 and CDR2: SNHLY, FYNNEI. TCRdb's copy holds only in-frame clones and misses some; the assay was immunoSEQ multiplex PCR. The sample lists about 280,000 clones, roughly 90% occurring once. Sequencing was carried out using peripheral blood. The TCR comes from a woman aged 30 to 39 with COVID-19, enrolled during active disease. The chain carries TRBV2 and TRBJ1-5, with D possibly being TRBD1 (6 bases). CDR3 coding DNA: TGTGCCAGCAGGGCAGGGGAGGGTAATCAGCCCCAGCATTTT. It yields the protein CASRAGEGNQPQHF. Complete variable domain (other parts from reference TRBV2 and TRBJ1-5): EPEVTQTPSHQVTQMGQEVILRCVPISNHLYFYWYRQILGQKVEFLVSFYNNEISEKSEIFDDQFSVERPDGSNFTLKIRSTKLEDSAMYFCASRAGEGNQPQHFGDGTRLSIL.